The 12 T cell receptor beta chains given below trace back to one sample, sequenced in a study of shared clonotypes between healthy human individuals. CD45RO negativity and positive selection for CCR7 defined naive CD8 cells, a population that excluded terminally differentiated effector memory CD45RA+ cells. Here immunoSEQ multiplex PCR was the method, and the copy in TCRdb shows in-frame clones only, minus some. The data contain fewer than 1 million clones, 95% to 97% of them singletons. Sequencing input: naive CD8+ T cells sorted from blood. The receptors come from a man aged 30 to 45 in good health.

This clone appeared once. The J gene is TRBJ1-4, the V gene TRBV30; TRBD1 aligns across 8 bases. CDR3 length: 12 amino acids. Trimming removed 7 bases from V and 8 bases from J; junction bases left unmatched: 6. CDR1 GTSNPN and CDR2 SVGIG come from the germline V gene (reference sequence). CDR3 nucleotide sequence: TGTGCCTCGACAGGGGCCGGGGAAAAACTGTTTTTT. Translated, it gives CASTGAGEKLFF.

CDR3 in DNA: TGTGCCAGCAGCGTAGTCGACTCGAGCTCTGGAAACACCATATATTTT. It codes for CASSVVDSSSGNTIYF. V usage is TRBV9 and J usage is TRBJ1-3; D is ambiguous. Per germline, CDR1 SGDLS and CDR2 YYNGEE. This CDR3 has 16 amino acids. The V gene lost 0 bases and the J gene lost 0 bases, with 10 bases spanning the gap.

The chain combines TRBV7-9 with TRBJ1-1; tentative D call: TRBD1 (5 bases). This CDR3 region has 12 residues. The V end was cut by 4 bases, the J end by 11 bases, with 14 bases between. Per the germline V gene, CDR1 is SEHNR and CDR2 is FQNEAQ (reference sequence). CDR3: CASSSSRGRAFF. In DNA form, the CDR3 reads TGTGCCAGCAGCTCCAGCCGGGGCCGGGCTTTCTTT. Filled out from reference TRBV7-9 and TRBJ1-1, the complete variable domain reads DTGVSQNPRHKITKRGQNVTFRCDPISEHNRLYWYRQTLGQGPEFLTYFQNEAQLEKSRLLSDRFSAERPKGSFSTLEIQRTEQGDSAMYLCASSSSRGRAFFGQGTRLTVV.

V is TRBV9 and J is TRBJ2-1; no clear D gene. Germline V gene sequence: CDR1 SGDLS, CDR2 YYNGEE. The CDR3 extends over 11 amino acids. Trimming cost V 3 bases and J 7 bases, with 5 bases left between them. The DNA of the CDR3 is TGTGCCAGCAGCGCTAAAAATGAGCAGTTCTTC. This sequence encodes CASSAKNEQFF. The entire variable domain, with the rest obtained from reference TRBV9 and TRBJ2-1, is as follows: DSGVTQTPKHLITATGQRVTLRCSPRSGDLSVYWYQQSLDQGLQFLIQYYNGEERAKGNILERFSAQQFPDLHSELNLSSLELGDSALYFCASSAKNEQFFGPGTRLTVL.

The genes are TRBV7-9 and TRBJ2-7; D is unresolved. CDR3 length: 14 residues. Germline V CDR1 and CDR2: SEHNR, FQNEAQ (reference sequence). Trimming pared 3 bases from V and 5 bases from J, leaving 14 bases between. The CDR3 protein is CASSFKNAAHEQYF. CDR3 DNA: TGTGCCAGCAGCTTTAAAAACGCAGCCCACGAGCAGTACTTC.

The V and J genes are TRBV29-1 and TRBJ2-7; 9 nucleotides align to TRBD1. The CDR3 is 14 residues long. Germline V gene lookup returns CDR1 SQVTM and CDR2 ANQGSEA. Germline trimming cut 6 bases from V and 3 bases from J; bases unmatched to any gene: 9. CDR3 region: CSVTPGQGHYEQYF. The CDR3, as DNA: TGCAGCGTGACCCCGGGACAGGGTCACTACGAGCAGTACTTC.

The J gene is TRBJ1-1, the V gene TRBV7-9, with TRBD1 identical over 7 bases. The CDR3 length is 15 residues. CDR1 and CDR2 (germline): SEHNR, FQNEAQ (reference sequence). With 4 bases clipped from V and 0 bases from J, the junction kept 5 bases outside the gene matches. In DNA form, the CDR3 reads TGTGCCAGCAGCTCAACCGGGACAGTGAACACTGAAGCTTTCTTT. The encoded protein is CASSSTGTVNTEAFF.

The chain uses TRBV2 and TRBJ2-1, with TRBD2 identical over 11 bases. V trimming: 6 bases; J trimming: 14 bases; junction bases outside the gene matches: 9. The length of the CDR3 is 13 residues. CDR1 and CDR2 from the germline V gene are SNHLY and FYNNEI. The CDR3 DNA reads TGTGCCAGCAGGAGACTAGCGGGAAGAGGGGAGTTCTTC. Amino acid sequence: CASRRLAGRGEFF.

CDR3 sequence: CASSQGYNTEAFF. The CDR3 nucleotides read TGTGCCAGCAGTCAGGGTTACAACACTGAAGCTTTCTTT. The chain uses TRBV7-2 and TRBJ1-1, with D possibly matching TRBD1 (5 bases). This CDR3 contains 13 residues. Germline values: CDR1 SGHTA, CDR2 FQGNSA. V was shortened by 6 bases and J by 2 bases, with 10 bases between the two germline ends.

This chain uses TRBV4-1 with TRBJ2-7; 11 nucleotides line up with TRBD2. The CDR3 totals 15 residues. From germline, CDR1 is MGHRA and CDR2 YSYEKL. Losses at the gene ends were 1 base for V and 2 bases for J; bases not matched to a gene: 1. This CDR3 is CASSQGLAGTYEQYF. CDR3 in DNA: TGCGCCAGCAGCCAAGGACTAGCGGGGACCTACGAGCAGTACTTC.

The rearrangement uses TRBV5-1 and TRBJ2-7; 7 nucleotides line up with TRBD2. This CDR3 has 16 residues. From germline, CDR1 is SGHRS and CDR2 YFSETQ. V trimming: 0 bases; J trimming: 0 bases; junction bases outside the gene matches: 6. The CDR3 loop reads CASSLAPSGDSYEQYF. CDR3 DNA sequence: TGCGCCAGCAGCTTGGCCCCTAGCGGAGACTCCTACGAGCAGTACTTC.

This clone has more than one count but fewer than ten. The V call is TRBV7-9, the J call TRBJ2-7; D remains unclear. The ends were cut back, 4 bases at V and 2 bases at J, with 9 bases in the middle. Germline CDR1 and CDR2: SEHNR and FQNEAQ (reference sequence). The CDR3 runs 13 residues. The CDR3 protein is CASSSTDPYEQYF. Written as DNA, the CDR3 is TGTGCCAGCAGCTCTACAGACCCCTACGAGCAGTACTTC.